This T cell receptor (beta chain) came from a study of graft-versus-host responses after intestinal transplantation. Study-wide background: In this cohort, recipients had multivisceral, liver-intestinal, or isolated intestinal transplants.

Whole-study findings and limits: GvH clone levels peaked in circulation, and this peak was associated with early post-transplant HvG declines. Present in recipient marrow, GvH clones included some that appeared first in ileum or blood.

The CDR3 extends over 19 amino acids. Trimming cost V 0 bases and J 0 bases; bases outside gene matches: 12. Germline V gives CDR1 GTSNPN, CDR2 SVGIG (reference sequence). Method: immunoSEQ multiplex PCR; TCRdb's copy keeps in-frame clones and lacks some. The profile shows roughly 120,000 clones, roughly 93% of them singletons. Comment on this clone: Its antigen remains unknown.

This receptor was obtained from a human donor who was the organ donor for an intestinal transplant. The sequencing used unstimulated CD8+ T cells sorted from spleen or lymph node cells, collected before transplant. This chain links TRBV30 with TRBJ2-4, with 9 bases matching TRBD1. The CDR3 sequence: CAWSVRRDRAALAKNIQYF. CDR3 DNA: TGTGCCTGGAGTGTAAGGCGGGACAGGGCGGCTCTAGCCAAAAACATTCAGTACTTC.